The rows below give T cell receptor beta chains drawn from one sample of a study of T cell responses to AZD1222 COVID-19 vaccine. Only in-frame clones appear in the TCRdb table, and some are missing; sequencing was by immunoSEQ multiplex PCR. The data contain around 120,000 clones, approximately 90% of them seen just once; the ten biggest clones take up 2.4%. Here the sequenced sample was peripheral blood, taken on day 0 of AZD1222 vaccination. The source of these receptors is an adult in good health. Both conserved end residues are part of each CDR3. A D gene is named only where the DNA matches it firmly. Clone size is shown for a subset of rows, as once, few, many or a class of expanded clone.

v_gene,abundance,d_gene,j_gene,CDR3aa,CDR3nt
TRBV24-1,NA,NA,TRBJ2-1,CATSERAHNEQFF,TGTGCCACCAGTGAAAGGGCCCACAATGAGCAGTTCTTC
TRBV27,NA,NA,TRBJ2-1,CASSPTDRPEQFF,TGTGCCAGCAGTCCGACCGACAGGCCGGAGCAGTTCTTC
TRBV30,NA,NA,TRBJ2-1,CAWSVLQAANEQFF,TGTGCCTGGAGTGTCCTCCAGGCCGCCAATGAGCAGTTCTTC
TRBV7-7,NA,TRBD2,TRBJ2-3,CASSLSGSTDTQYF,TGTGCTAGCAGTCTTAGCGGGAGCACAGATACGCAGTATTTT
TRBV5-6,NA,TRBD1,TRBJ2-5,CASSSRTGLETQYF,TGTGCCAGCAGCAGCCGGACAGGGTTAGAGACCCAGTACTTC
TRBV11-3,NA,TRBD2,TRBJ2-5,CASSLGRLAGGETQYF,TGTGCCAGCAGCTTAGGTCGACTAGCGGGAGGAGAGACCCAGTACTTC
TRBV19,NA,NA,TRBJ1-5,CASSIMAGGQGNSNQPQHF,TGTGCCAGTAGTATAATGGCTGGTGGGCAGGGTAATAGCAATCAGCCCCAGCATTTT
TRBV24-1,NA,NA,TRBJ2-7,CATSDRGRTGEQYF,TGTGCCACCAGTGATCGGGGGAGAACTGGCGAGCAGTACTTC
TRBV12-3/TRBV12-4,once,NA,TRBJ1-6,CASSLWRDSPLHF,TGTGCCAGCAGTTTATGGCGGGATTCACCCCTCCACTTT
TRBV28,NA,TRBD1,TRBJ1-2,CASSFGTGVVGGYTF,TGTGCCAGCAGTTTCGGGACAGGAGTGGTCGGTGGCTACACCTTC
TRBV3-1/TRBV3-2,once,TRBD2,TRBJ2-3,CASSRSGGKADTQYF,TGTGCCAGCAGCCGCTCGGGGGGGAAGGCAGATACGCAGTATTTT
TRBV25-1,NA,TRBD1,TRBJ1-6,CASSPRTGGYNSPLHF,TGTGCCAGCAGTCCAAGGACAGGGGGTTATAATTCACCCCTCCACTTT
TRBV3-1/TRBV3-2,NA,NA,TRBJ1-1,CASSQVANPSGAFF,TGTGCCAGCAGCCAAGTGGCCAACCCCTCAGGAGCTTTCTTT
TRBV2,NA,NA,TRBJ2-3,CASSVRGRTDTQYF,TGTGCCAGCAGTGTCCGAGGTCGCACAGATACGCAGTATTTT
TRBV5-4,NA,NA,TRBJ1-2,CASSLDSFPGYTF,TGTGCCAGCAGCTTAGACAGTTTCCCCGGCTACACCTTC
TRBV19,NA,TRBD1,TRBJ2-5,CASSSTGAGETQYF,TGTGCCAGTAGTAGTACAGGGGCTGGGGAGACCCAGTACTTC
TRBV30,NA,NA,TRBJ2-7,CAWTPYSAESGYEQYF,TGTGCCTGGACCCCCTATTCAGCGGAAAGCGGCTACGAGCAGTACTTC
TRBV6-5,NA,TRBD1,TRBJ2-1,CASNDRAEQFF,TGTGCCAGCAACGACAGGGCTGAGCAGTTCTTC
TRBV28,NA,NA,TRBJ1-5,CASNQGSQPQHF,TGTGCCAGCAATCAGGGGAGTCAGCCCCAGCATTTT
TRBV7-6,once,NA,TRBJ2-2,CASSLVQGTGELFF,TGTGCCAGCAGCTTAGTACAGGGCACCGGGGAGCTGTTTTTT
TRBV3-1/TRBV3-2,NA,TRBD2,TRBJ2-1,CASSQRAGGAEQFF,TGTGCCAGCAGCCAGAGAGCGGGAGGTGCTGAGCAGTTCTTC
TRBV5-1,NA,NA,TRBJ2-1,CASSLNGQGAGNEQFF,TGCGCCAGCAGCTTGAACGGGCAGGGTGCAGGTAATGAGCAGTTCTTC
TRBV27,NA,NA,TRBJ2-1,CASSPGGRATYNEQFF,TGTGCCAGCAGTCCCGGCGGCAGGGCGACGTACAATGAGCAGTTCTTC
TRBV19,NA,NA,TRBJ1-1,CASKVRGGNTEAFF,TGTGCCAGCAAGGTTCGGGGGGGGAACACTGAAGCTTTCTTT
TRBV11-2,NA,NA,TRBJ1-1,CASSLPGNTEAFF,TGTGCCAGCAGCTTACCCGGGAACACTGAAGCTTTCTTT
TRBV2,NA,TRBD1,TRBJ1-2,CASSEYRGYGYTF,TGTGCCAGCAGTGAATACAGGGGCTATGGCTACACCTTC
TRBV28,NA,TRBD2,TRBJ2-7,CASSLFTGLAGVGEQYF,TGTGCCAGCAGTTTATTCACGGGACTAGCGGGAGTGGGAGAGCAGTACTTC
TRBV4-1,NA,TRBD2,TRBJ2-2,CASSLLAGGTGELFF,TGCGCCAGCAGCCTACTAGCGGGAGGCACCGGGGAGCTGTTTTTT
TRBV9,NA,NA,TRBJ2-5,CASSAQSGAQETQYF,TGTGCCAGCAGCGCCCAATCCGGGGCTCAAGAGACCCAGTACTTC
TRBV14,NA,TRBD2,TRBJ2-1,CASSHLAGVNEQFF,TGTGCCAGCAGCCACCTAGCGGGAGTAAATGAGCAGTTCTTC
TRBV2,few,NA,TRBJ1-5,CASSEALGGRQPQHF,TGTGCCAGCAGTGAAGCGCTCGGAGGCCGGCAGCCCCAGCATTTT
TRBV7-8,NA,NA,TRBJ2-7,CASSLPRGVLGTYEQYF,TGTGCCAGCAGCTTACCTCGAGGGGTTCTGGGGACCTACGAGCAGTACTTC
TRBV7-2,NA,NA,TRBJ1-1,CASSPGVGMNTEAFF,TGTGCCAGCAGCCCGGGGGTCGGGATGAACACTGAAGCTTTCTTT
TRBV9,NA,NA,TRBJ1-2,CASSVGVPAYGYTF,TGTGCCAGCAGCGTCGGAGTGCCCGCCTATGGCTACACCTTC